This TCR beta chain is drawn from a study of shared clonotypes between healthy human individuals. An even split of each subset's genomic DNA across several immunoSEQ plates was performed. The team ran DNA from unsorted PBMCs on ten immunoSEQ deep assay plates for sequencing. The data were produced by immunoSEQ multiplex PCR, yet TCRdb's version contains in-frame clones alone and is incomplete. The sample has approximately 500,000 clones, 75% to 80% seen once; the top ten hold roughly an eighth. This CDR3 region has 14 residues. Some 84 million PBMCs supplied genomic DNA for unsorted samples. This chain connects TRBV21-1 to TRBJ1-5. TRBV21-1 is recorded as a pseudogene. The TCR sequence derives from a woman aged 40 to 50 in good health. Some clones in this sample may be carry-over from other donors' samples. The specimen sequenced was PBMCs. CDR3 coding DNA: TGTGCCAGCAGCAAAGGAGGGAGCAATCAGCCCCAGCATTTT. Translation gives CASSKGGSNQPQHF.